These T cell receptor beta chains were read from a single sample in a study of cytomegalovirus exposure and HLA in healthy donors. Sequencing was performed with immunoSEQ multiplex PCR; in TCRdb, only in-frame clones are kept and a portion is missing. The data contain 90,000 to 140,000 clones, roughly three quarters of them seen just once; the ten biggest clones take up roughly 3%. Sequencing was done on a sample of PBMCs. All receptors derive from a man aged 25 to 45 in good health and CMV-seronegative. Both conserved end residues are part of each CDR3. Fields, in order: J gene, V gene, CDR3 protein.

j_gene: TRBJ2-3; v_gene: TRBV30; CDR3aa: CAWGRGSGSTDTQYF
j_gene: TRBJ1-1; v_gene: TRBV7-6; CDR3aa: CASSPAGWGSGTEAFF
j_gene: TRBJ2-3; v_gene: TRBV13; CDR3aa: CASSEPRTSGRADTQYF
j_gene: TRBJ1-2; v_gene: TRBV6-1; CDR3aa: CASAPQWYGYTF
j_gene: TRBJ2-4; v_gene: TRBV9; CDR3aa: CASSVAAGAAKNTQYF
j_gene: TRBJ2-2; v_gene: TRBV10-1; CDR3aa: CASSGSAAWWTGELFF
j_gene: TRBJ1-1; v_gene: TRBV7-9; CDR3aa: CASSFPGQSGTEAFF
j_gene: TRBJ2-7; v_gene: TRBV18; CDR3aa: CASSPATGEGEQYF
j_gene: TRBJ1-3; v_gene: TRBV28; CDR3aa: CASRPGSGNTIYF
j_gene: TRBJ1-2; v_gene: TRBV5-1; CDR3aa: CASSFTGGGYGYTF
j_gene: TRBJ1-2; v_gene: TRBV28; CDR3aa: CASSFGQGYGYTF
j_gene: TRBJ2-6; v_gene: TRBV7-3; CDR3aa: CASSLRTGSGANGLTF
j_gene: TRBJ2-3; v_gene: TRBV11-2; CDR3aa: CASSLDPRVPSGRAGDTQYF
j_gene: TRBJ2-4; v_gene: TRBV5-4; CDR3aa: CASSSQGKGDIQYF
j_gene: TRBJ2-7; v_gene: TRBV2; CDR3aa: CASRETGGLDEQYF
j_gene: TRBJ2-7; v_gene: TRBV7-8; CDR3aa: CASSLMGQGAPEQYF
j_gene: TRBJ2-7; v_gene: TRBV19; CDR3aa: CASSIQGYEQYF
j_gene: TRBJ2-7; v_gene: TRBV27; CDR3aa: CASTPGLAGEQYF
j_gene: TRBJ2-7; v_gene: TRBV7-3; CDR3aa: CASSQDVGGSYEQYF
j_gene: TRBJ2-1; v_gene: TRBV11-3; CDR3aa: CASSPTGNYNEQFF
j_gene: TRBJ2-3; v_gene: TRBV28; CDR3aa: CASTSILAGVRTDTQYF
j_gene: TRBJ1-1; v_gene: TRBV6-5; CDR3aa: CASRFRDNTEAFF
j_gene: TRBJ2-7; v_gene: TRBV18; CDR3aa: CASSPRDRSSYEQYF
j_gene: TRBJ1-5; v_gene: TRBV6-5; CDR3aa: CASRGQGNQPQHF
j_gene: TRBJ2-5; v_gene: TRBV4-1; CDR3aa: CASSQAGRVGETQYF
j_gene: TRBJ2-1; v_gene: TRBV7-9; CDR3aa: CASSPRDLQFF
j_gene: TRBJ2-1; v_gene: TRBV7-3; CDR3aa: CASSLGTGPTNEQFF
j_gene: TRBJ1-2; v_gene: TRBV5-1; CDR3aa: CASSPEGQGYGYTF
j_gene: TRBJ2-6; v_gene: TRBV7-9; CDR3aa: CKTSELSGANVLTF
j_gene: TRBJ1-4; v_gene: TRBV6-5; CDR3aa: CASSYQAGGEKLFF
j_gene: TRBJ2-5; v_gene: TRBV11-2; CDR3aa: CASSLVTSGRVGQYF
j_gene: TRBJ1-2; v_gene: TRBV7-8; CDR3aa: CASSFLDRVDYGYTF
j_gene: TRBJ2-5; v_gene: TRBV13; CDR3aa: CASRQGLETQYF
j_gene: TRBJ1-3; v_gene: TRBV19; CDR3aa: CASSRDRYSGNTIYF
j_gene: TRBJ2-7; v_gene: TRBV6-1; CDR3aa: CASSEALMGDILSYEQYF
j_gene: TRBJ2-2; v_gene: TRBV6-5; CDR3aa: CASSLGLAGAGELFF